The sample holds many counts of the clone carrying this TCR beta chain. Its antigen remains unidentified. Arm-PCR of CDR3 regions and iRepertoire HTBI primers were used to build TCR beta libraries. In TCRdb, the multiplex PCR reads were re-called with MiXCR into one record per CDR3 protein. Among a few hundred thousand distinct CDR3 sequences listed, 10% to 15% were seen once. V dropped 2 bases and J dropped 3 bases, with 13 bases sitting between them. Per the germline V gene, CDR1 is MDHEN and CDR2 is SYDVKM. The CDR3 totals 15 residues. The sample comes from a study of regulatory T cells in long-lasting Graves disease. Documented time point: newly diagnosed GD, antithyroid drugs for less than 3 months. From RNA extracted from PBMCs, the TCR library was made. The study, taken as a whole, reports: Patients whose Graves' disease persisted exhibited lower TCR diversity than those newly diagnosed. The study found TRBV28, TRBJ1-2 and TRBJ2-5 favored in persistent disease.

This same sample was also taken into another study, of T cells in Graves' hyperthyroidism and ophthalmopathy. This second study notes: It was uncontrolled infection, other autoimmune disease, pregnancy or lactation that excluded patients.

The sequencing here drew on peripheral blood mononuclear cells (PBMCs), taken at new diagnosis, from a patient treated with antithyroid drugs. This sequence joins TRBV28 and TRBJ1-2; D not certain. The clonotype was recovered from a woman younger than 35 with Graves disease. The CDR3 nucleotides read TGTGCCAGCAGTTTAGGTTGGAACGGAGACTATGGCTACACCTTC. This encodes CASSLGWNGDYGYTF.